The 3 T cell receptor beta chains below all came from one sample that was sequenced in a study of T cells in Graves' hyperthyroidism and ophthalmopathy. Amplification yielded TCR beta CDR3 regions, with RNA transcripts as the source. HTBI primers were used for first-round RT-PCR of the TCR CDR3. TCRdb redid the calling of the multiplex PCR reads with MiXCR, one entry per CDR3 protein. Of around 500,000 distinct CDR3 sequences listed, under 25% are singletons. Source material: blood. These receptor sequences come from a woman between 65 and 79 years old with Graves' ophthalmopathy.

This clonotype was counted ten times or more. The chain joins TRBV12-3 or TRBV12-4 to TRBJ2-3; no clear D. The CDR3 length is 15 residues. V was pared by 1 base and J by 1 base, with 9 bases between. The CDR3 spells CASSLDSSGTDTQYF. DNA for the CDR3: TGTGCCAGCAGTTTAGATTCAAGCGGCACAGATACGCAGTATTTT.

V gene TRBV5-1 combines with J gene TRBJ2-2; D is possibly TRBD2 (5 bases). Trimming stripped 0 bases from V and 3 bases from J, with 15 bases between. This CDR3 comprises 17 residues. Germline CDR1 and CDR2: SGHRS and YFSETQ. The CDR3 nucleotides read TGCGCCAGCAGCTTGGCCGTAGCAGTGCGGGACACCGGGGAGCTGTTTTTT. Translated, it gives CASSLAVAVRDTGELFF.

The chain has TRBV27 and TRBJ1-6, with 7 bases that match TRBD1. V shed 3 bases, J shed 1 base, and the junction held 6 bases outside the gene matches. The germline V gene has CDR1 MNHEY and CDR2 SMNVEV (reference sequence). This CDR3 spans 17 amino acids. The CDR3 sequence is CASSFLSRGSYNSPLHF. The CDR3 DNA sequence: TGTGCCAGCAGTTTCCTCAGCAGGGGGTCCTATAATTCACCCCTCCACTTT.